This T cell receptor beta chain stems from a study of tumor-infiltrating lymphocytes in primary liver carcinoma (dated by TCRdb to the late 2010s). Study-wide context: Hepatocellular carcinoma (four) or combined HCC and intrahepatic cholangiocarcinoma (one) was present in the five patients, who were three men and two women aged 30 to 69 years. Samples yielded roughly 3.5 to 8 million productive TCRbeta reads; read depth did not differ significantly between tissue types. The 20 to 30 tumor region samples were profiled with Agilent mRNA microarrays so that TCRbeta repertoire diversity could be related to the local molecular phenotype. The five patients had tumors of stage T1-T3 N0M0, with maximum diameters ranging from 4.2 to 10 cm. For each liver tumor, the study sampled five regions along with adjacent normal tissue and blood, and applied TCRbeta repertoire sequencing, expression microarrays and whole-exome sequencing. Reproducibility between technical replicate repertoires was high, with correlation coefficients above 0.95 and mean shared-clone rates near 0.89. A total of about 35 specimens from 5 patients, comprising roughly 25 tumor regions, 5 adjacent noncancerous liver tissues and 5 peripheral blood samples, were covered by TCRbeta repertoire sequencing.

Broader findings and caveats from the paper: A significantly larger repertoire fraction was made up by the top 250 clones in tumors than in blood (p = 0.039). Only roughly 7-24% of top clones appeared in all five regions of a tumor, which suggests that tumor-infiltrating T cells are spatially heterogeneous. Only the TCR beta chain was sequenced, which likely underestimates true repertoire diversity because unpaired alpha chains were not captured. Repertoire overlap was higher between tumor regions (mean approximately 36%) than tumor-adjacent (approximately 17%) or tumor-blood (approximately 14%) pairs, consistent with antigen-driven expansion. Because the samples were bulk and unsorted, CD4+ and CD8+ T cell repertoires could not be compared. Only a few patients were included in the study, and the authors note that the findings should be validated in a larger study.

TCRbeta-specific cDNA was reverse-transcribed from 500 ng total RNA using a constant-region primer and ProtoScript II reverse transcriptase. Three nested multiplex PCR rounds, following a slightly modified ARM-PCR procedure, were used to build the TCRbeta libraries. Sample barcodes and Illumina adapters were attached in a final 25-cycle PCR using Deep VentR polymerase. Amplicons of 200-500 bp were gel-purified with a QIAquick gel extraction kit before sequencing. An Illumina HiSeq 2500 was used to sequence the TCRbeta amplicons with 250-bp paired-end reads. For the original study's pipeline: Trimmomatic v0.33 was used to quality-trim the reads, and FLASH v1.2.11 was used to merge paired reads so that full CDR3 sequences could be recovered. MiGEC v1.2.1b assigned V, D and J germline segments to the rearranged TCRbeta sequences. Clonotype statistics and Shannon-Wiener diversity indices were computed with VDJtools v1.0.0. Except for diversity analysis, only the 250 most abundant clonotypes of each sample were used in subsequent analyses to reduce sampling bias. Clones were called with MiXCR by TCRdb after fastp trimmed the public reads at Q25, and only in-frame beta chains were retained. Every entry covers one CDR3 protein and lists the most common genes and DNA from its rows. What appears here as the V and J calls and clone size reflects TCRdb's work, not the paper's. This sample lists around 120,000 distinct CDR3 sequences; less than 80% were detected once. The ten top clones hold around 9% of the sample.

Without any cell sorting, total RNA and DNA were extracted together from about 19-30 mg of bulk tissue using the AllPrep DNA/RNA mini kit. Surgical resection was performed in China between November 2015 and early 2016 on about five patients with histopathologically diagnosed primary liver carcinoma. Patients had chronic HBV infection and were treatment-naive at sampling. Each tumor was sampled at five spatially separated regions: the tumor centre plus the superior, inferior, left-lateral and right-lateral poles. Histology showed that every tumor sample contained more than 80% viable tumor cells. Each fresh piece of tumor and adjacent tissue was cut in two, with one half stored in RNAlater at -80 degrees C and the other half sent for histology. Regarding this clonotype: This receptor's antigen is unknown. A read error is likely, as this CDR3 ends without the conserved phenylalanine or tryptophan.

The sequence was obtained from a woman aged 55-69 years with primary liver carcinoma and hepatitis B virus infection. The sequenced sample was liver tumor tissue from sampling region 1. The sample's cell subset or site label, in plain terms: tumor region T1, superior pole.

The sequenced DNA is TGTGCCAGCAGTTCAGGGATTCATAATGAGCAGTTCCTC. It is translated as CASSSGIHNEQFL. The receptor chain draws on TRBV12-3 or TRBV12-4 and TRBJ2-1; perhaps TRBD1 is the D gene, with 5 bases matching. Including both end residues, the CDR3 is 13 amino acids long. The only DNA kept is the CDR3, 39 bases in frame from the first base. V was cut back by 4 bases and J by 7 bases, leaving a gap of 11 bases between them.